What follows describes a single T cell receptor (beta chain). Antigen specificity is unknown. The data belong to a study of identical twins. General observations from the study: In beta out-of-frame sequences, the excess sharing between twins was weaker.

Each donor (without exception) was a healthy Caucasian. Between the trimmed V and J ends, which lost 5 bases and 6 bases, there was a span of 15 bases. The CDR3 extends over 14 amino acids. TCRdb itself ran the 5' RACE reads through MiXCR, one entry per CDR3 protein. The table has around 1.7 million distinct CDR3 sequences, around a third seen once. The sample comprised cord blood. V is TRBV12-3 or TRBV12-4 and J is TRBJ2-3, with D perhaps TRBD2 (5 bases). The TCR was taken from a newborn girl in good health. Written as DNA, the CDR3 is TGTGCCAGCAGTCGGCCGGGATCCCTGGATACGCAGTATTTT. Protein product: CASSRPGSLDTQYF.